Below are 28 T cell receptor beta chains sequenced from a single sample in a study of OX40 agonist ivuxolimab in advanced cancers. The protocol was immunoSEQ multiplex PCR, while the TCRdb copy is restricted to in-frame clones and leaves out a portion. The sample yields around 75,000 clones, about 90% seen once. The source was CD4+ or CD8+ T cells sorted from blood, collected in a trial of the OX40 agonist ivuxolimab. These receptors all come from an adult with an advanced solid tumor such as melanoma, head and neck, liver or kidney cancer.

This chain uses TRBV25-1 with TRBJ1-2, with 8 bases aligning to TRBD1. The ends lost 1 base at V and 0 bases at J; junction bases unmatched: 10. CDR1 and CDR2 (germline): MGHDK, SYGVNS. CDR3 length: 18 residues. The CDR3 reads CASSESAGQGGSNYGYTF. The CDR3, as DNA: TGTGCCAGCAGTGAATCAGCAGGACAGGGAGGTTCTAACTATGGCTACACCTTC.

The chain uses TRBV5-1 and TRBJ2-3, with 7 positions matching TRBD1. Germline values: CDR1 SGHRS, CDR2 YFSETQ. V dropped 7 bases and J dropped 6; count of bases not matched to a gene: 11. The CDR3 runs 14 residues. This chain's CDR3 is CASSPGQQRDTQYF. Here the CDR3 DNA reads TGCGCCAGCTCTCCGGGACAGCAACGGGATACGCAGTATTTT.

The gene calls are TRBV30 and TRBJ1-3; D may be TRBD1 (6 bases). The V end lost 0 bases, the J end lost 5 bases, and 20 bases lay between the germline ends. The length of the CDR3 is 17 residues. The germline CDR1 and CDR2 sequences are GTSNPN and SVGIG (reference sequence). This CDR3 reads CAWSVPFRTGIRNTIYF. The CDR3 region has the DNA TGTGCCTGGAGTGTACCCTTCCGAACAGGGATCCGAAACACCATATATTTT. The whole variable domain, remainder taken from reference TRBV30 and TRBJ1-3, is SQTIHQWPATLVQPVGSPLSLECTVEGTSNPNLYWYRQAAGRGLQLLFYSVGIGQISSEVPQNLSASRPQDRQFILSSKKLLLSDSGFYLCAWSVPFRTGIRNTIYFGEGSWLTVV.

The chain is built from TRBV5-1 and TRBJ1-1; no reliable D call. The CDR3 is 13 amino acids. Per the germline V gene, CDR1 is SGHRS and CDR2 is YFSETQ. The V end was cut by 3 bases, the J end by 2 bases, with 8 bases between. DNA for the CDR3: TGCGCCAGCAGCTCCGGGGTAAACACTGAAGCTTTCTTT. Protein product: CASSSGVNTEAFF. Complete variable domain (other parts from reference TRBV5-1 and TRBJ1-1): KAGVTQTPRYLIKTRGQQVTLSCSPISGHRSVSWYQQTPGQGLQFLFEYFSETQRNKGNFPGRFSGRQFSNSRSEMNVSTLELGDSALYLCASSSGVNTEAFFGQGTRLTVV.

The V and J genes are TRBV5-1 and TRBJ2-5, with a possible D match to TRBD2 (6 bases). The V and J ends lost 0 bases and 4 bases respectively, with 19 bases between them. CDR3 size: 17 residues. Germline CDR1 SGHRS, CDR2 YFSETQ. Here the CDR3 reads CASSLVFSGVGLETQYF. In nucleotides, the CDR3 is TGCGCCAGCAGCTTGGTTTTTTCGGGGGTAGGGCTAGAGACCCAGTACTTC.

The chain employs TRBV11-2 and TRBJ1-5; perhaps TRBD1 as D (5 bases). The CDR3 sequence is 17 residues long. Trimming removed 5 bases at V and 3 bases at J, with 20 bases between. Per germline, CDR1 SGHAT and CDR2 FQNNGV. The chain's CDR3 is CASSPGLGLRNNQPQHF. CDR3 sequence (DNA): TGTGCCAGCAGCCCGGGGTTGGGGCTTAGGAACAATCAGCCCCAGCATTTT.

This chain connects TRBV19 to TRBJ1-5; 7 positions agree with TRBD1. The V gene's germline CDR1 is LNHDA and CDR2 SQIVND (reference sequence). Trimming cost V 4 bases and J 4 bases; bases outside gene matches: 13. The CDR3 is 17 amino acids. The CDR3 region is CASSKAGGGLFNQPQHF. The CDR3 region has the DNA TGTGCCAGTAGTAAGGCCGGAGGGGGCCTTTTTAATCAGCCCCAGCATTTT.

The chain links TRBV25-1 to TRBJ1-1, with 9 bases that match TRBD1. J was trimmed by 4 bases and V by 3 bases; bases with no gene match: 6. Germline V gene sequence: CDR1 MGHDK, CDR2 SYGVNS. CDR3 size: 15 residues. The CDR3 sequence is CASSDRDREVTEAFF. CDR3 nucleotides: TGTGCCAGCAGTGACCGGGACAGGGAGGTCACTGAAGCTTTCTTT.

This chain joins TRBV30 and TRBJ1-5, with D possibly TRBD1 on 5 matching bases. V lost 3 bases, J lost 2 bases, and 11 bases lay in between. Germline V gene sequence: CDR1 GTSNPN, CDR2 SVGIG (reference sequence). The CDR3 loop spans 14 amino acids. This CDR3 reads CAWRLGGGNQPQHF. The DNA for the CDR3 is TGTGCCTGGAGGTTAGGAGGGGGCAATCAGCCCCAGCATTTT.

This chain connects TRBV5-1 to TRBJ1-6; 9 nucleotides agree with TRBD1. V dropped 4 bases and J dropped 6; count of bases not matched to a gene: 5. Germline assignment: CDR1 SGHRS and CDR2 YFSETQ. The CDR3 covers 15 residues. The CDR3 DNA follows: TGCGCCAGCAGCCTGACAGGGGGGAGTAATTCACCCCTCCACTTT. It specifies CASSLTGGSNSPLHF. Variable domain in full (rest from reference TRBV5-1 and TRBJ1-6): KAGVTQTPRYLIKTRGQQVTLSCSPISGHRSVSWYQQTPGQGLQFLFEYFSETQRNKGNFPGRFSGRQFSNSRSEMNVSTLELGDSALYLCASSLTGGSNSPLHFGNGTRLTVT.

V gene TRBV7-2 combines with J gene TRBJ2-3; 9 bases match TRBD2. This CDR3 is built from 16 residues. Germline trimming cut 2 bases from V and 3 bases from J; bases unmatched to any gene: 6. Looked up from germline, CDR1 is SGHTA and CDR2 is FQGNSA. The CDR3 coding sequence is TGTGCCAGCAGCTTAATGCTAGCGGGAAAAACAGATACGCAGTATTTT. It translates to CASSLMLAGKTDTQYF.

This chain connects TRBV4-1 to TRBJ1-5; 9 positions match TRBD1. The germline CDR1 and CDR2 sequences are MGHRA and YSYEKL. The V and J ends lost 4 bases and 4 bases, in that order; junction bases with no gene match: 11. The CDR3 spans 17 residues. CDR3 sequence: CASSRGTGRTGNQPQHF. The DNA of the CDR3 is TGCGCCAGCAGCCGGGGGACAGGGCGGACGGGGAATCAGCCCCAGCATTTT.

V usage is TRBV5-3 and J usage is TRBJ1-1; 7 positions match TRBD1. TRBV5-3 is sorted into the ORF group, with uncertain function. This CDR3 contains 13 residues. V lost 4 bases, J lost 7 bases, and 7 bases stayed unmatched. The CDR3 loop is CARSPDRVCEAFF. CDR3 bases: TGTGCCAGAAGCCCTGACAGGGTATGTGAAGCTTTCTTT.

The genes are TRBV23-1 and TRBJ2-2; TRBD2 might be the D (6 bases). TRBV23-1 qualifies as an ORF whose function is uncertain. Trimming left V 6 bases short and J 0 bases short, with 11 bases between. There are 15 residues in the CDR3. CDR3 nucleotides: TGCGCCAGCAGGCTGGGGGGTGCGAACACCGGGGAGCTGTTTTTT. Translating it yields CASRLGGANTGELFF.

V is TRBV19 and J is TRBJ1-4; D uncertain. The CDR3 loop spans 15 amino acids. Looked up from germline, CDR1 is LNHDA and CDR2 is SQIVND (reference sequence). The V end was cut by 0 bases, the J end by 5 bases, with 10 bases between. The chain's CDR3 is CASSIDRAGNEKLFF. CDR3 DNA sequence: TGTGCCAGTAGTATAGATCGAGCGGGAAATGAAAAACTGTTTTTT. Together with reference TRBV19 and TRBJ1-4, the CDR3 gives the full variable domain: DGGITQSPKYLFRKEGQNVTLSCEQNLNHDAMYWYRQDPGQGLRLIYYSQIVNDFQKGDIAEGYSVSREKKESFPLTVTSAQKNPTAFYLCASSIDRAGNEKLFFGSGTQLSVL.

V and J are TRBV18 and TRBJ1-5; tentative D call: TRBD1 (5 bases). CDR3 length: 16 residues. V lost 4 bases and J 2 bases, leaving 15 bases between the germline ends. Germline CDR1 and CDR2: KGHSH and LQKENI. CDR3 protein: CASSHSGRVGNQPQHF. As DNA, the CDR3 is TGTGCCAGCTCACACTCAGGGCGGGTAGGCAATCAGCCCCAGCATTTT.

V usage is TRBV7-9 and J usage is TRBJ1-4, with 7 bases lining up with TRBD1. The germline CDR1 and CDR2 sequences are SEHNR and FQNEAQ (reference sequence). The J segment lost 7 bases and the V segment lost 3 bases, leaving 11 bases of the junction unmatched. CDR3 length: 16 residues. CDR3 sequence: CASSFGRAGGSEKLFF. CDR3 nucleotide sequence: TGTGCCAGCAGCTTCGGCCGGGCAGGGGGGAGTGAAAAACTGTTTTTT.

The chain joins TRBV27 to TRBJ1-1, with 9 positions matching TRBD1. J gave up 7 bases and V 4 bases, and 4 bases lay outside the gene matches. The CDR3 totals 13 residues. Germline lookup yields CDR1 MNHEY and CDR2 SMNVEV (reference sequence). CDR3 coding DNA: TGTGCCAGCAGTTGGGGACAGGGCCTTGAAGCTTTCTTT. Protein sequence: CASSWGQGLEAFF.

The rearrangement links TRBV5-1 to TRBJ2-3; 7 bases line up with TRBD1. The CDR3 has 14 residues. The V and J ends lost 4 bases and 4 bases, in that order; junction bases with no gene match: 6. Germline V gene sequence: CDR1 SGHRS, CDR2 YFSETQ. The CDR3: CASSGTTGSDTQYF. The DNA of the CDR3 is TGCGCCAGCAGCGGAACGACAGGGTCAGATACGCAGTATTTT.

This chain links TRBV5-5 with TRBJ1-2; 11 bases fit TRBD1. Trimming cost V 4 bases and J 8 bases; bases outside gene matches: 13. This CDR3 is built from 16 residues. Per the germline V gene, CDR1 is SGHKS and CDR2 is YYEKEE (reference sequence). The CDR3 region has the DNA TGTGCCAGCAGCGCCGGGACAGGGGGTTCCCTTACCGGCTACACCTTC. It yields the protein CASSAGTGGSLTGYTF.

This rearrangement joins TRBV28 to TRBJ1-2, with 7 bases that match TRBD1. Germline lookup yields CDR1 MDHEN and CDR2 SYDVKM. The CDR3 covers 12 residues. V was clipped by 3 bases and J by 7 bases; unmatched bases: 2. CDR3 region: CASSLAGGGYTF. For the CDR3, the DNA is TGTGCCAGCAGTTTGGCAGGGGGTGGCTACACCTTC.

The chain combines TRBV5-1 with TRBJ2-7; D unclear. Per the germline V gene, CDR1 is SGHRS and CDR2 is YFSETQ. The CDR3 runs to 13 residues. The ends were cut back, 4 bases at V and 6 bases at J, with 14 bases in the middle. CDR3 sequence reads: CASSPDPTGEQYF. CDR3 DNA sequence: TGCGCCAGCAGCCCCGACCCCACGGGCGAGCAGTACTTC.

V usage is TRBV27 and J usage is TRBJ1-3; no firm D call. The CDR3 is 14 amino acids. Deletions cut 2 bases from V and 0 bases from J, with 5 bases between. Germline-derived CDR1 and CDR2 are MNHEY and SMNVEV (reference sequence). CDR3 protein: CASSLGLSGNTIYF. CDR3 DNA: TGTGCCAGCAGTTTAGGACTCTCTGGAAACACCATATATTTT.

This rearrangement joins TRBV30 to TRBJ2-5; 9 bases fit TRBD2. CDR3 length: 13 residues. Per germline, CDR1 GTSNPN and CDR2 SVGIG (reference sequence). In nucleotides, the CDR3 is TGTGGGGGGAGAGGATCTAGCGGGGTGCCCCAGTACTTC. The encoded protein is CGGRGSSGVPQYF.

The gene calls are TRBV7-8 and TRBJ2-3, with D perhaps TRBD2 (5 bases). V was trimmed by 2 bases and J by 1 base, leaving 10 bases between them. The CDR3 covers 15 residues. The V gene's germline CDR1 is SGHVS and CDR2 FQNEAQ. CDR3 nucleotide sequence: TGTGCCAGCAGCTTAAACTTGCGGGGCACAGATACGCAGTATTTT. As protein: CASSLNLRGTDTQYF.

This rearrangement joins TRBV6-5 to TRBJ2-3; tentative D call: TRBD2 (7 bases). Germline lookup yields CDR1 MNHEY and CDR2 SVGAGI. V was shortened by 6 bases and J by 7 bases, with 20 bases between the two germline ends. The CDR3 is 15 residues long. CDR3 loop: CASSPRGGGGNTQYF. In DNA, the CDR3 is TGTGCCAGCAGCCCCAGGGGCGGGGGAGGAAATACGCAGTATTTT.

The chain has TRBV28 and TRBJ2-5; a weak D match, TRBD2 (5 bases). Germline V gene lookup returns CDR1 MDHEN and CDR2 SYDVKM. The CDR3 has 16 amino acids. Trimming shortened V by 0 bases and J by 4 bases, and 15 bases separated the two germline ends. The CDR3 DNA reads as TGTGCCAGCAGTTTATGGTCCGGGGTCGGGGTAGAGACCCAGTACTTC. Amino acids: CASSLWSGVGVETQYF.

This chain links TRBV11-2 with TRBJ2-7; 8 bases agree with TRBD2. Trimming took 7 bases from V and 3 from J; bases not matched to a gene: 14. The germline V gene encodes CDR1 SGHAT and CDR2 FQNNGV. CDR3 length: 16 residues. Here the CDR3 reads CASILGASGSIYEQYF. CDR3 nucleotide sequence: TGTGCCAGCATTCTTGGCGCAAGCGGGAGTATCTACGAGCAGTACTTC.